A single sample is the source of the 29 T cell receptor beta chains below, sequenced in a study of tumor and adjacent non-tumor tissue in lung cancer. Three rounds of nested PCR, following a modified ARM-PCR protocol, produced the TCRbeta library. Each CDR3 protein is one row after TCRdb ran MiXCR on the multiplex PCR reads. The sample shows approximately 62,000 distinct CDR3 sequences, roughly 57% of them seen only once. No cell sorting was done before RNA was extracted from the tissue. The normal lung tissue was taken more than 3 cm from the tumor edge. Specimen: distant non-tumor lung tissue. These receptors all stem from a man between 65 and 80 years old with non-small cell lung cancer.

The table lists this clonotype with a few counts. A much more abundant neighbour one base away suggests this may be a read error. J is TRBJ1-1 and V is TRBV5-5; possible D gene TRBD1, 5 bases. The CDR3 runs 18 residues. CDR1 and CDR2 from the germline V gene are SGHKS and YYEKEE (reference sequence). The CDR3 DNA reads TGTGCCAGCACCTTGGGGCCCGCCAGGTTCGAGCGGAACACTGAAGCTTTCTTT. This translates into CASTLGPARFERNTEAFF.

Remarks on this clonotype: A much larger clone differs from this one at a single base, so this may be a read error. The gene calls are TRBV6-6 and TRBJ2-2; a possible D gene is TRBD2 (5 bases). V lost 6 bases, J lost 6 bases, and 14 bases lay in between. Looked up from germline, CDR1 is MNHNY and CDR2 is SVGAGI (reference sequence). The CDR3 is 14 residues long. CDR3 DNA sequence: TGTGCCAGCAGCTCCCACGGGGAAGCCGGGGAGCTGTTTTTT. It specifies CASSSHGEAGELFF.

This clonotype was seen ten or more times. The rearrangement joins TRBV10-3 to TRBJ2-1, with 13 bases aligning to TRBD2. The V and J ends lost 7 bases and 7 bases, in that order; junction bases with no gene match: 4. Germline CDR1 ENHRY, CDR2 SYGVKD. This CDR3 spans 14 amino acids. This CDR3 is CAIMGLAGWNEQFF. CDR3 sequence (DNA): TGTGCCATCATGGGACTAGCGGGGTGGAATGAGCAGTTCTTC.

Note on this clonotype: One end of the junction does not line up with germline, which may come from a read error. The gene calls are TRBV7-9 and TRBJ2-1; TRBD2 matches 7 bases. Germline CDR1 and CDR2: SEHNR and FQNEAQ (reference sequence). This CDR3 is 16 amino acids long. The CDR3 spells CASSPFRAGVYIEQFF. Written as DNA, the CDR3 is TGTGCCAGCAGCCCGTTCAGGGCGGGGGTCTACATTGAGCAGTTCTTC.

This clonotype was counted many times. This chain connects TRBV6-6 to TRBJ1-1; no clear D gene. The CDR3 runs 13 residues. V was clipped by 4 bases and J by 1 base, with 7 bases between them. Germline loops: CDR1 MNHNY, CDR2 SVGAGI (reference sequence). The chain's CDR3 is CASSFDTNTEAFF. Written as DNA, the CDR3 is TGTGCCAGCAGTTTCGACACGAACACTGAAGCTTTCTTT.

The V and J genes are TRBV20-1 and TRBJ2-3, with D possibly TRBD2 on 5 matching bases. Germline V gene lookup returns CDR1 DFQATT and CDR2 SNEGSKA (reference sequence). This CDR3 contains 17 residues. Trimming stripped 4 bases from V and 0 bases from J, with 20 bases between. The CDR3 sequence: CSAMTLTIGFSTDTQYF. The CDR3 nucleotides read TGCAGTGCTATGACCTTGACTATCGGGTTTAGCACAGATACGCAGTATTTT.

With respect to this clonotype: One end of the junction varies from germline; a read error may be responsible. The CDR3 nucleotides read TGTGCCGACAGCCAAGTGTCTAGCGGACCCTATGAGCAGTACTTC. Residues: CADSQVSSGPYEQYF. This rearrangement joins TRBV4-2 to TRBJ2-7; TRBD2 matches at 7 bases. Germline-derived CDR1 and CDR2 are LGHNA and YNFKEQ. The CDR3 contains 15 residues.

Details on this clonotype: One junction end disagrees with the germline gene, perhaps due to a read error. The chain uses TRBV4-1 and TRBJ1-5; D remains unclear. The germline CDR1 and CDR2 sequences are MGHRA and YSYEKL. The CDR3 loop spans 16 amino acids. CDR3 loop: CASNQEQTFLHQPQHF. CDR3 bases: TGCGCCAGCAACCAAGAACAGACGTTCCTTCATCAGCCCCAGCATTTT.

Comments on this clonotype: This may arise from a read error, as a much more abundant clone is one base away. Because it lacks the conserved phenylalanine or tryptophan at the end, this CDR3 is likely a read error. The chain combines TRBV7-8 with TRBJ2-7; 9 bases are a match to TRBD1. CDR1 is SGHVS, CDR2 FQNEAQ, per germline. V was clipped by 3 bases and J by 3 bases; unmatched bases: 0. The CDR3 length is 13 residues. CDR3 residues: CASSLDRGYEQYS. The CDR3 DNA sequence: TGTGCCAGCAGCTTGGACAGGGGCTACGAGCAGTACTCC.

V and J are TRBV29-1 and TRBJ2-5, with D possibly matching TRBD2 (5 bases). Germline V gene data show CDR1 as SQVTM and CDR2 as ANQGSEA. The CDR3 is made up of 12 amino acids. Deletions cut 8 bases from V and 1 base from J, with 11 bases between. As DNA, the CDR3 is TGCAGCAAGCGGCGATCCCAAGAGACCCAGTACTTC. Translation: CSKRRSQETQYF.

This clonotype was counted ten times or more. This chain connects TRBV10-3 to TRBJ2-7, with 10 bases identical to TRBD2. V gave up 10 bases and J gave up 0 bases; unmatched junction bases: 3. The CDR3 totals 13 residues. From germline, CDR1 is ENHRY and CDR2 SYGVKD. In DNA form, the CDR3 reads TGTGCCAGTCTAGCGGGGGACTCCTACGAGCAGTACTTC. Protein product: CASLAGDSYEQYF.

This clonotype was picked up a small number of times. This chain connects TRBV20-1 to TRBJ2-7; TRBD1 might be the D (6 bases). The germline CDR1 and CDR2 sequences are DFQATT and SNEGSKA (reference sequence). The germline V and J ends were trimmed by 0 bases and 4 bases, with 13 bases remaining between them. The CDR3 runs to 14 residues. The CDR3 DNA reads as TGCAGTGCTAGAGATATAGGGACATGGTACGAGCAGTACTTC. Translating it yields CSARDIGTWYEQYF.

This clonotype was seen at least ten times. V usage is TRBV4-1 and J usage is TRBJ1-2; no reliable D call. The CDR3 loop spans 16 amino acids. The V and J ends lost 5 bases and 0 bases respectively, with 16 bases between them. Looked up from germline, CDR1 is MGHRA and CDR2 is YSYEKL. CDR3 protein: CASSGLDQEANYGYTF. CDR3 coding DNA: TGCGCCAGCAGCGGACTAGACCAGGAAGCTAACTATGGCTACACCTTC.

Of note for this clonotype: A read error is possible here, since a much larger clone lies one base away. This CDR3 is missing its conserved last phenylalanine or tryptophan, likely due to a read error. CDR3 sequence: CASSFLDTGELFS. CDR3 nucleotide sequence: TGTGCCAGCAGCTTCCTCGATACCGGGGAGCTGTTTTCT. The chain joins TRBV5-5 to TRBJ2-2; D gene uncertain. V lost 2 bases, J lost 5 bases, and 7 bases lay in between. Looked up from germline, CDR1 is SGHKS and CDR2 is YYEKEE (reference sequence). The CDR3 covers 13 residues.

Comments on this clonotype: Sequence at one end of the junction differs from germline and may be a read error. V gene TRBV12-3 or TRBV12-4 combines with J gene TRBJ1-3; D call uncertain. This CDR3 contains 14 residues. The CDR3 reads CDTRWEGSGNTVYF. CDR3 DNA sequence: TGTGACACCAGGTGGGAGGGATCAGGAAACACCGTATATTTT.

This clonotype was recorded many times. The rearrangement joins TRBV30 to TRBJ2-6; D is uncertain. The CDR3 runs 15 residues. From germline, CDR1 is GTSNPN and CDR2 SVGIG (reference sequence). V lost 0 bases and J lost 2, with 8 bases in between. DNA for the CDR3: TGTGCCTGGAGTGTTGGAAGGGCTGGGGCCAACGTCCTGACTTTC. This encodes CAWSVGRAGANVLTF.

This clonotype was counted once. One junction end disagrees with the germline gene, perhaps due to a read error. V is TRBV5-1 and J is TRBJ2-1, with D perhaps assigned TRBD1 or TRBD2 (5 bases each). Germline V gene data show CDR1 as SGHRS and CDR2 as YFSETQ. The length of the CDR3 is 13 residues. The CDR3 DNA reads TGCGCCAGTAGCTTTTCAGCGGACAATCAGCAGTTCTTC. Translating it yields CASSFSADNQQFF.

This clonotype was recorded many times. DNA of the CDR3: TGCGCCAGCAGCCAAATCGGGACTAGCGGGAGTTACGAGCAGTACTTC. Its translation is CASSQIGTSGSYEQYF. This sequence joins TRBV4-1 and TRBJ2-7; 14 nucleotides agree with TRBD2. There are 16 residues in the CDR3. J was trimmed by 4 bases and V by 2 bases; bases with no gene match: 4. Per the germline V gene, CDR1 is MGHRA and CDR2 is YSYEKL.

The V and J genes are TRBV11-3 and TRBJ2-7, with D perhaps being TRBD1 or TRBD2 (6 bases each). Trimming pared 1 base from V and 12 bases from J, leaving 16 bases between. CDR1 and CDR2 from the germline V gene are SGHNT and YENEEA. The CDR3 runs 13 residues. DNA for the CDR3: TGTGCCAGCAGCTTAGGGGGGGCCTACGGGCGGTACTTC. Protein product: CASSLGGAYGRYF.

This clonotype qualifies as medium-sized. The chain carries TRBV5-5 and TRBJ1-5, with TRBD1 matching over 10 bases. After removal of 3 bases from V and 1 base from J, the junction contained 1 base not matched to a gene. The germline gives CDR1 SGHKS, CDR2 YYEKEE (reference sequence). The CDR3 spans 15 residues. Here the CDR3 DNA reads TGTGCCAGCAGCTGGGGACAGGGGAGCAATCAGCCCCAGCATTTT. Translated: CASSWGQGSNQPQHF.

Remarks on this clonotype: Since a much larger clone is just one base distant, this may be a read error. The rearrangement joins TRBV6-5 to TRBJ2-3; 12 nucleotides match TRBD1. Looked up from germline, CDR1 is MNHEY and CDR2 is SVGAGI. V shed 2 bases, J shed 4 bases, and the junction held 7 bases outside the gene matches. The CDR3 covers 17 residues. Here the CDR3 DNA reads TGTGCCAGCAGTTACGAACCGGGACAGGGGGCACCAGATACGCAGTATTTT. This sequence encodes CASSYEPGQGAPDTQYF.

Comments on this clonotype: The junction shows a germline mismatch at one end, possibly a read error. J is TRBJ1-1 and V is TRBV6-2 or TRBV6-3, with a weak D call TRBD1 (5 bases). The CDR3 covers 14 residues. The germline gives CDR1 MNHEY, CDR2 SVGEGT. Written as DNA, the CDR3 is TGTGCCGGCAGTCACAAGGGCGCGGACACTGAGGCTTTCTTT. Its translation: CAGSHKGADTEAFF.

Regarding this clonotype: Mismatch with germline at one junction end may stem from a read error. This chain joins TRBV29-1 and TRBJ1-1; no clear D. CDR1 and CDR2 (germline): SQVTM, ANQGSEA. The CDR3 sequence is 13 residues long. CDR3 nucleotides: TGCAGCGTTTGGGAGTTCATGAACACTGAAGCTTACTTT. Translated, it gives CSVWEFMNTEAYF.

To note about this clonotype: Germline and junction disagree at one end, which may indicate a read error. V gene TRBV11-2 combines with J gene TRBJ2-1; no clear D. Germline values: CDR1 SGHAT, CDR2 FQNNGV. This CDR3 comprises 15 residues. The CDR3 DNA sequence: TGCGCGAGCAGCTTAGTAGTGGGAAGCTACAAAGAGCAGTTCTTC. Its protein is CASSLVVGSYKEQFF. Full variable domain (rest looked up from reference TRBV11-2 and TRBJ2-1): EAGVAQSPRYKIIEKRQSVAFWCNPISGHATLYWYQQILGQGPKLLIQFQNNGVVDDSQLPKDRFSAERLKGVDSTLKIQPAKLEDSAVYLCASSLVVGSYKEQFFGPGTRLTVL.

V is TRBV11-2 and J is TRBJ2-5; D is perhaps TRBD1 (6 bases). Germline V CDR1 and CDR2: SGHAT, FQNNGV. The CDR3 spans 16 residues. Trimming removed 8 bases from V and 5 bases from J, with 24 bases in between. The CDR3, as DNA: TGTGCCAGCGGTTTACGTCGCGCGACGAGGGGGGAGACCCAGTACTTC. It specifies CASGLRRATRGETQYF.

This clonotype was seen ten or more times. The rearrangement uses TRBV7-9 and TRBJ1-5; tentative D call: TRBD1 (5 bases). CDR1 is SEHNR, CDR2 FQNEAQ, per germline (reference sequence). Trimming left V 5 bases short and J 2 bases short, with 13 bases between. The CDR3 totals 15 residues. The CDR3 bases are TGTGCCAGCAGCCTTCAGGGATTGGGCAATCAGCCCCAGCATTTT. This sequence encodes CASSLQGLGNQPQHF. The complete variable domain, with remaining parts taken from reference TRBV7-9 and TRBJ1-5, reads DTGVSQNPRHKITKRGQNVTFRCDPISEHNRLYWYRQTLGQGPEFLTYFQNEAQLEKSRLLSDRFSAERPKGSFSTLEIQRTEQGDSAMYLCASSLQGLGNQPQHFGDGTRLSIL.

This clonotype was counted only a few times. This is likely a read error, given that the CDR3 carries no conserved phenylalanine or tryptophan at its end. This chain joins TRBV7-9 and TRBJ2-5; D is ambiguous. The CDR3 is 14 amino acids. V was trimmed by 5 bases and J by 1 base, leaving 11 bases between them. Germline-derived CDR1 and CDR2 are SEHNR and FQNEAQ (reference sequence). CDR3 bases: TGTGCCAGCAGCCACTGGGAATTCCAAGAGACCCAGTACTAC. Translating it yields CASSHWEFQETQYY.

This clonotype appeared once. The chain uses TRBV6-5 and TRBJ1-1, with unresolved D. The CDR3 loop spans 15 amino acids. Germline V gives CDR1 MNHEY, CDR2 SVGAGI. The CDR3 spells CPNSYSGFSNTEAFF. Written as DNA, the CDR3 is TGTCCCAACAGTTACTCCGGTTTCTCCAACACTGAAGCTTTCTTT.

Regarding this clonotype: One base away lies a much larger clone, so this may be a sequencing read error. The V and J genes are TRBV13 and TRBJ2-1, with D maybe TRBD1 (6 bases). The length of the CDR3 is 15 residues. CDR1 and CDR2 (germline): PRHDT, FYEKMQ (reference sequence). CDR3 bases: TGTGCCAGCAGCTATCGAGGGGGTAACTACGATGAGCAGTTCTTC. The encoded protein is CASSYRGGNYDEQFF.